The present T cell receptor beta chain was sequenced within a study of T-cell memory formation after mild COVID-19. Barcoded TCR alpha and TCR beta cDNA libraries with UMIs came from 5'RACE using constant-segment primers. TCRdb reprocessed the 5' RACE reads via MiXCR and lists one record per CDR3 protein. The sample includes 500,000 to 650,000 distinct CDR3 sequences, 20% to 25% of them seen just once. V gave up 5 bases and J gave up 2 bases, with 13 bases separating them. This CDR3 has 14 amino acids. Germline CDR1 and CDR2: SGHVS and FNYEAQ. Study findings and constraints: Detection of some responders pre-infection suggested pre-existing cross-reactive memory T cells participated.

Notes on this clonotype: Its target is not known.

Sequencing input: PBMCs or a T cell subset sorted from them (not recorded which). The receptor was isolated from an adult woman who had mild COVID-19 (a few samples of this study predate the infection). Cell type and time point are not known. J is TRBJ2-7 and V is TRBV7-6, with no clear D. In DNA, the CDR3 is TGTGCCAGCAGCCCATTGGACGGGCCCTACGAGCAGTACTTC. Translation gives CASSPLDGPYEQYF.